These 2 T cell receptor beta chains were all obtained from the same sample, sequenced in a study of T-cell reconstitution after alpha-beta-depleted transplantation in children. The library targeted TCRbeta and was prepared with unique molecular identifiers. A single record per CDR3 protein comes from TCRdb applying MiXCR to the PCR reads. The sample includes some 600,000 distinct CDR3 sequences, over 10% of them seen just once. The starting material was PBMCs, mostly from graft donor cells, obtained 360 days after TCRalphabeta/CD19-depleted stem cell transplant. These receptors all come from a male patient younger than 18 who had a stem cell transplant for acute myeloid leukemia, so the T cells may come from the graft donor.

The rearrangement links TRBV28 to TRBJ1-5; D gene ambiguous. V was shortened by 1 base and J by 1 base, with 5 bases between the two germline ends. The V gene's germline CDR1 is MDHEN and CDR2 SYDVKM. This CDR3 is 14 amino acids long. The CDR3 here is CASSLSSSNQPQHF. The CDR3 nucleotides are TGTGCCAGCAGTTTATCATCAAGCAATCAGCCCCAGCATTTT.

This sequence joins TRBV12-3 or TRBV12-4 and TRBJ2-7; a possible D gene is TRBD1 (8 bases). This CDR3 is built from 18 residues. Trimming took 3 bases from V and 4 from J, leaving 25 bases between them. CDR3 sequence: CASSLRDRGVAGEYEQYF. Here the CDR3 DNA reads TGTGCCAGCAGTTTGCGCGACAGGGGTGTGGCGGGAGAGTACGAGCAGTACTTC.